This T cell receptor beta chain came from a study of blood T cell repertoires in COVID-19. Study at large: The United States, Italy and Spain supplied acute and convalescent COVID-19 samples. PBMCs, B-cell-depleted T cells, or T cells were the source of the cDNA or gDNA that made up the material.

Deletions cut 0 bases from V and 5 bases from J, with 5 bases between. The CDR3 consists of 13 residues. Germline V CDR1 and CDR2: SGHAT, FQNNGV. In the authors' methods: It was from reference gene primer amplification that nucleated cell counts were estimated. Assay used: immunoSEQ multiplex PCR; TCRdb lists only in-frame clones, some missing. V and J calls and clone size are those listed in that table; D and trimming were worked out from the DNA. The data hold 120,000 to 150,000 clones, with around 86% observed a single time. The sequence derives from a man older than 75 with acute or convalescent COVID-19. The sequenced sample consisted of peripheral blood. This sequence joins TRBV11-2 and TRBJ2-1; D remains ambiguous. CDR3 DNA sequence: TGTGCCAGCAGCTTAGAGAGAGACAATGAGCAGTTCTTC. This encodes CASSLERDNEQFF. Supplemented by reference TRBV11-2 and TRBJ2-1, the full variable domain reads EAGVAQSPRYKIIEKRQSVAFWCNPISGHATLYWYQQILGQGPKLLIQFQNNGVVDDSQLPKDRFSAERLKGVDSTLKIQPAKLEDSAVYLCASSLERDNEQFFGPGTRLTVL.